The next 32 T cell receptor beta chains were all read from a single sample in a study of blood T cell repertoires in COVID-19. Clones were sequenced by immunoSEQ multiplex PCR, and TCRdb holds only the in-frame ones, with some missing. The table has 190,000 or so clones, around 85% seen once. Specimen: PBMCs or T cells enriched from blood (not recorded which). These receptors all stem from a man aged 40-49 years who had recovered from COVID-19.

The V gene is TRBV6-5, the J gene TRBJ2-7; 9 bases line up with TRBD2. V was pared by 8 bases and J by 3 bases, with 11 bases of the junction left unmatched. The CDR3 spans 15 residues. Germline assignment: CDR1 MNHEY and CDR2 SVGAGI. CDR3 sequence: CASLTSGGTLYEQYF. The DNA for the CDR3 is TGTGCCAGCCTGACTAGCGGCGGTACCCTCTACGAGCAGTACTTC.

This rearrangement joins TRBV5-1 to TRBJ2-7; 9 bases fit TRBD1. V dropped 3 bases and J dropped 4; count of bases not matched to a gene: 5. CDR3 length: 14 amino acids. Germline V gene data show CDR1 as SGHRS and CDR2 as YFSETQ. CDR3 protein: CASSYTGGVYEQYF. DNA for the CDR3: TGCGCCAGCAGCTATACAGGGGGCGTGTACGAGCAGTACTTC.

The chain couples TRBV7-6 to TRBJ2-5; 11 nucleotides agree with TRBD2. The CDR3 loop spans 15 amino acids. Per germline, CDR1 SGHVS and CDR2 FNYEAQ. Losses at the gene ends were 4 bases for V and 4 bases for J; bases not matched to a gene: 5. CDR3 amino acids: CASSSTSGSRETQYF. CDR3 sequence (DNA): TGTGCCAGCAGCTCCACTAGCGGGAGTAGAGAGACCCAGTACTTC.

This sequence joins TRBV29-1 and TRBJ1-3; 9 bases are a match to TRBD1. The junction had 14 bases not matched to a gene; V was cut back by 7 bases and J by 4 bases. CDR1 is SQVTM and CDR2 is ANQGSEA in the germline V gene. This CDR3 has 16 residues. DNA of the CDR3: TGCAGCGCTGGGGACAGGGAAAAGATGGTCGGAAACACCATATATTTT. It yields the protein CSAGDREKMVGNTIYF.

This rearrangement joins TRBV9 to TRBJ1-2; 10 nucleotides line up with TRBD1. The CDR3 runs to 18 residues. CDR1 and CDR2 from the germline V gene are SGDLS and YYNGEE. With 4 bases clipped from V and 8 bases from J, the junction kept 20 bases outside the gene matches. In DNA form, the CDR3 reads TGTGCCAGCAGCACGGGACGGGACAGGGGCCGTCCAAGTCGCGGCTACACCTTC. This sequence encodes CASSTGRDRGRPSRGYTF.

This clone was counted between two and nine times. V and J are TRBV20-1 and TRBJ1-5; D not certain. This CDR3 comprises 15 residues. CDR1 and CDR2 from the germline V gene are DFQATT and SNEGSKA (reference sequence). Trimming stripped 3 bases from V and 1 base from J, with 13 bases between. CDR3: CSASSPGYSNQPQHF. The CDR3 DNA sequence: TGCAGTGCTAGTTCGCCAGGTTACAGCAATCAGCCCCAGCATTTT.

The chain combines TRBV5-1 with TRBJ1-2, with D perhaps matching TRBD1 (6 bases). V gave up 4 bases and J gave up 4 bases, with 11 bases separating them. The CDR3 contains 13 residues. Germline V gene sequence: CDR1 SGHRS, CDR2 YFSETQ. CDR3: CASSPLDSYGYTF. In nucleotides, the CDR3 is TGCGCCAGCAGCCCCCTGGACAGCTATGGCTACACCTTC.

The V call is TRBV9, the J call TRBJ1-1; TRBD1 matches 12 bases. Per the germline V gene, CDR1 is SGDLS and CDR2 is YYNGEE. After removal of 5 bases from V and 1 base from J, the junction contained 9 bases not matched to a gene. The CDR3 is made up of 17 amino acids. The CDR3 DNA reads TGTGCCAGCAGTACCGGGACAGGGGGCGTGGGGAACACTGAAGCTTTCTTT. The encoded protein is CASSTGTGGVGNTEAFF.

The rearrangement uses TRBV3-1 (or the pseudogene TRBV3-2) and TRBJ2-2, with D possibly being TRBD1 (6 bases). Germline V gives CDR1 LGHDT, CDR2 YNNKEL (reference sequence). This CDR3 has 14 residues. The V end lost 2 bases, the J end lost 5 bases, and 9 bases lay between the germline ends. The CDR3 bases are TGTGCCAGCAGCCAATGGGGGCAGACCGGGGAGCTGTTTTTT. Its protein product is CASSQWGQTGELFF.

V and J are TRBV5-1 and TRBJ2-7, with 7 bases fitting TRBD2. After removal of 0 bases from V and 6 bases from J, the junction contained 12 bases not matched to a gene. The germline V gene has CDR1 SGHRS and CDR2 YFSETQ. This CDR3 is built from 16 residues. The CDR3 bases are TGCGCCAGCAGCTTGGCCGGGCGGGGGTCGGGCTCCGAGCAGTACTTC. Its translation: CASSLAGRGSGSEQYF.

The gene calls are TRBV3-1 (or the pseudogene TRBV3-2) and TRBJ1-4, with 8 bases fitting TRBD1. Trimming cost V 1 base and J 2 bases; bases outside gene matches: 6. The CDR3 contains 17 residues. CDR1 is LGHDT and CDR2 is YNNKEL in the germline V gene (reference sequence). The DNA for the CDR3 is TGTGCCAGCAGCCAAGGGGCAGGGGGCGCGACTAATGAAAAACTGTTTTTT. This sequence encodes CASSQGAGGATNEKLFF.

V gene TRBV15 combines with J gene TRBJ1-4; no definite D call. Looked up from germline, CDR1 is LNHNV and CDR2 is YYDKDF (reference sequence). The V and J ends lost 8 bases and 4 bases respectively, with 11 bases between them. The CDR3 runs 13 residues. Here the CDR3 reads CATGKGSNEKLFF. CDR3 DNA sequence: TGTGCCACCGGAAAAGGGAGTAATGAAAAACTGTTTTTT. Combining the CDR3 with reference TRBV15 and TRBJ1-4 gives the whole variable domain DAMVIQNPRYQVTQFGKPVTLSCSQTLNHNVMYWYQQKSSQAPKLLFHYYDKDFNNEADTPDNFQSRRPNTSFCFLDIRSPGLGDTAMYLCATGKGSNEKLFFGSGTQLSVL.

The V and J genes are TRBV7-2 and TRBJ2-5; 10 positions agree with TRBD2. The CDR3 is made up of 16 amino acids. Per the germline V gene, CDR1 is SGHTA and CDR2 is FQGNSA. Germline trimming cut 3 bases from V and 4 bases from J; bases unmatched to any gene: 8. In DNA, the CDR3 is TGTGCCAGCAGCTTCCTAGCGGGAGTGTCAGGAGAGACCCAGTACTTC. The encoded protein is CASSFLAGVSGETQYF.

The CDR3 bases are TGCGCCAGCAGCCAGCGGGAGGATAACACCGGGGAGCTGTTTTTT. It yields the protein CASSQREDNTGELFF. This chain connects TRBV5-1 to TRBJ2-2; 9 positions agree with TRBD2. The CDR3 is 15 amino acids. Trimming at V came to 4 bases and at J to 2 bases, leaving 3 bases not matched to a gene. The germline gives CDR1 SGHRS, CDR2 YFSETQ.

The V gene is TRBV5-1, the J gene TRBJ1-1; no reliable D call. Trimming pared 0 bases from V and 1 base from J, leaving 4 bases between. This CDR3 has 13 amino acids. Germline V gene data show CDR1 as SGHRS and CDR2 as YFSETQ. The DNA of the CDR3 is TGCGCCAGCAGCTTGGGAGCGAACACTGAAGCTTTCTTT. This sequence encodes CASSLGANTEAFF.

This sequence joins TRBV6-5 and TRBJ2-3; 7 bases fit TRBD2. The germline CDR1 and CDR2 sequences are MNHEY and SVGAGI. The CDR3 runs to 15 residues. The J segment lost 2 bases and the V segment lost 9 bases, leaving 11 bases of the junction unmatched. The CDR3 bases are TGTGCCAGTATGAGCCTAGCGGAGGCCACAGATACGCAGTATTTT. Translation gives CASMSLAEATDTQYF.

V and J are TRBV27 and TRBJ2-2; D gene ambiguous. The CDR3 spans 12 residues. The germline CDR1 and CDR2 sequences are MNHEY and SMNVEV (reference sequence). V was cut by 5 bases and J by 6 bases, with 7 bases left in between. CDR3 sequence (DNA): TGTGCCAGCAGTCCCTCCGCCGGGGAGCTGTTTTTT. Encoded protein: CASSPSAGELFF.

The chain links TRBV7-3 to TRBJ2-1; 10 nucleotides line up with TRBD1. The J segment lost 5 bases and the V segment lost 2 bases, leaving 6 bases of the junction unmatched. This CDR3 region has 16 residues. Germline values: CDR1 SGHTA, CDR2 FQGTGA. Here the CDR3 DNA reads TGTGCCAGCAGCTTAGGCCGGACAGGGGGTAACAATGAGCAGTTCTTC. As protein: CASSLGRTGGNNEQFF.

V and J are TRBV6-5 and TRBJ1-1, with 7 bases that match TRBD1. V shed 5 bases and J 2 bases; nucleotides not matched to a gene: 8. The CDR3 loop spans 15 amino acids. Germline CDR1 is MNHEY and CDR2 is SVGAGI. CDR3 nucleotide sequence: TGTGCCAGCAGTACCCTAACAGGGGTAAACACTGAAGCTTTCTTT. This sequence encodes CASSTLTGVNTEAFF.

The gene calls are TRBV12-5 and TRBJ1-5; no reliable D call. Germline V gene sequence: CDR1 LGHNT, CDR2 FRNRAP. Trimming stripped 7 bases from V and 1 base from J, with 11 bases between. This CDR3 comprises 14 residues. The chain's CDR3 is CASALPQSNQPQHF. The CDR3 nucleotides are TGTGCTAGTGCCCTCCCACAAAGCAATCAGCCCCAGCATTTT.

The V and J genes are TRBV7-9 and TRBJ2-3; 7 nucleotides align to TRBD2. The CDR3 is 14 residues long. The germline CDR1 and CDR2 sequences are SEHNR and FQNEAQ (reference sequence). The V segment lost 0 bases and the J segment 4 bases; nucleotides outside the gene matches: 1. Written as DNA, the CDR3 is TGTGCCAGCAGCTTAGCGGGAGGGTCAGATACGCAGTATTTT. Encoded protein: CASSLAGGSDTQYF.

This clone was picked up a small number of times. The V and J genes are TRBV24-1 and TRBJ2-1; maybe TRBD1 (6 bases). The germline CDR1 and CDR2 sequences are KGHDR and SFDVKD. V dropped 3 bases and J dropped 8 bases, with 16 bases sitting between them. CDR3 length equals 15 residues. The CDR3 sequence: CATSDPHQGFDEQFF. CDR3 coding DNA: TGTGCCACCAGTGATCCCCATCAGGGGTTTGATGAGCAGTTCTTC.

This clone was counted a single time. One end of the junction is discordant with germline, which a read error may explain. V usage is TRBV10-3 and J usage is TRBJ2-3; D is uncertain. Germline V lookup: CDR1 ENHRY, CDR2 SYGVKD. CDR3 length: 12 residues. The CDR3 region is CAISESIDTQYF. Here the CDR3 DNA reads TGTGCCATCAGTGAAAGCATAGATACGCAGTATTTT.

V and J are TRBV2 and TRBJ2-7; perhaps TRBD1 as D (8 bases). Germline V gene lookup returns CDR1 SNHLY and CDR2 FYNNEI. V was pared by 6 bases and J by 4 bases, with 16 bases between. The CDR3 is made up of 14 amino acids. CDR3 DNA sequence: TGTGCCAGCAGGGACAGGGCCGGGGGGTACGAGCAGTACTTC. It translates to CASRDRAGGYEQYF.

This clone has only one observation. V gene TRBV27 combines with J gene TRBJ1-5, with 7 bases identical to TRBD1. CDR3 size: 15 residues. The germline V gene has CDR1 MNHEY and CDR2 SMNVEV (reference sequence). Germline trimming cut 3 bases from V and 7 bases from J; bases unmatched to any gene: 9. The CDR3 region has the DNA TGTGCCAGCAGTTTTGGAGGGGGCGCGGGACAGCCCCAGCATTTT. Protein: CASSFGGGAGQPQHF.

The V call is TRBV30, the J call TRBJ2-2, with 8 bases matching TRBD1. The germline CDR1 and CDR2 sequences are GTSNPN and SVGIG (reference sequence). This CDR3 is 14 amino acids long. CDR3 protein: CAYRTGTNTGELFF. In DNA form, the CDR3 reads TGTGCATATCGGACAGGGACGAACACCGGGGAGCTGTTTTTT.

The chain couples TRBV30 to TRBJ1-2; maybe TRBD1 (5 bases). V was pared by 4 bases and J by 7 bases, with 10 bases between. The CDR3 has 11 residues. CDR1 and CDR2 from the germline V gene are GTSNPN and SVGIG (reference sequence). CDR3 coding DNA: TGTGCCTGGAACCGGGGGGTTGGCTACACCTTC. Translated: CAWNRGVGYTF.

The genes are TRBV28 and TRBJ2-3; the match to TRBD2 covers 7 bases. This CDR3 contains 17 residues. V gave up 5 bases and J gave up 4 bases; unmatched junction bases: 15. Germline V gives CDR1 MDHEN, CDR2 SYDVKM. In DNA form, the CDR3 reads TGTGCCAGCAGTCCCCCTTACAGCGGGAATATGGCAGATACGCAGTATTTT. Translated, it gives CASSPPYSGNMADTQYF.

This clone was picked up a small number of times. The V and J genes are TRBV29-1 and TRBJ1-1; D gene ambiguous. Germline CDR1 is SQVTM and CDR2 is ANQGSEA. V was pared by 5 bases and J by 6 bases, with 13 bases between. The CDR3 has 12 residues. The CDR3 DNA sequence: TGCAGCGTTCTTGGGTCGCGGTCTGAAGCTTTCTTT. Its protein product is CSVLGSRSEAFF.

Many counts were recorded for this clone. In the same sample, other DNA sequences code for this CDR3. The chain couples TRBV3-1 (or the pseudogene TRBV3-2) to TRBJ1-5; 7 nucleotides match TRBD1. The CDR3 sequence is 14 residues long. The germline V gene has CDR1 LGHDT and CDR2 YNNKEL (reference sequence). The ends lost 2 bases at V and 5 bases at J; junction bases unmatched: 3. CDR3 region: CASSQRTGDQPQHF. Written as DNA, the CDR3 is TGTGCCAGCAGCCAACGGACAGGTGATCAGCCCCAGCATTTT.

The chain links TRBV3-1 (or the pseudogene TRBV3-2) to TRBJ1-4; 8 bases match TRBD1. The germline V gene has CDR1 LGHDT and CDR2 YNNKEL (reference sequence). Unmatched junction bases numbered 8, after V lost 4 bases and J lost 7 bases. This CDR3 is 15 amino acids long. The chain's CDR3 is CASSRRTGQGEKLFF. The DNA for the CDR3 is TGTGCCAGCAGCCGAAGGACAGGGCAGGGTGAAAAACTGTTTTTT.

The J gene is TRBJ1-6, the V gene TRBV19; 10 positions agree with TRBD1. The V gene end was trimmed by 5 bases and the J gene end by 9 bases; junction bases not matched to a gene: 7. Germline CDR1 LNHDA, CDR2 SQIVND (reference sequence). The CDR3 covers 15 residues. The CDR3 DNA follows: TGTGCCAGTAGTCCCCGGGACAGGGGAGGTTCACCCCTCCACTTT. Protein sequence: CASSPRDRGGSPLHF.